This passage covers 4 T cell receptor beta chains from one sample sequenced in a study of OX40 agonist ivuxolimab in advanced cancers. Sequencing was performed with immunoSEQ multiplex PCR; in TCRdb, only in-frame clones are kept and a portion is missing. Of fewer than 65,000 clones listed, about 80% are singletons. This material consisted of CD4+ or CD8+ T cells sorted from blood, taken in a trial of the OX40 agonist ivuxolimab. The source is an adult with an advanced solid tumor such as melanoma, head and neck, liver or kidney cancer.

The sample holds a few counts of this clone. The rearrangement joins TRBV5-4 to TRBJ1-6; D unclear. V lost 4 bases, J lost 4 bases, and 6 bases lay in between. The CDR3 consists of 13 residues. Per germline, CDR1 SGHNT and CDR2 YYREEE (reference sequence). CDR3 region: CASSERYNSPLHF. The CDR3 nucleotides are TGTGCCAGCAGCGAGAGGTATAATTCACCCCTCCACTTT.

The chain uses TRBV2 and TRBJ2-5; D perhaps matches TRBD1 (5 bases). Matching the DNA end better, TRBJ2-7 makes the J call doubtful. The CDR3 extends over 14 amino acids. In germline, CDR1 is SNHLY, CDR2 FYNNEI. The CDR3 region is CASNHRSLTYEQYF. CDR3 in DNA: TGTGCCAGCAATCACAGGTCTTTGACCTACGAGCAGTACTTC.

The rearrangement links TRBV9 to TRBJ1-1; possibly TRBD1 for D (5 bases). The CDR3 extends over 14 amino acids. The V and J ends lost 4 bases and 11 bases respectively, with 21 bases between them. Germline loops: CDR1 SGDLS, CDR2 YYNGEE. CDR3 DNA sequence: TGTGCCAGCAGCCCCCAGCAGGGACTCGCCAAGGCTTTCTTT. It translates to CASSPQQGLAKAFF.

The sample holds a few counts of this clone. V gene TRBV4-1 combines with J gene TRBJ2-1, with D tentatively TRBD2 (6 bases). Germline lookup yields CDR1 MGHRA and CDR2 YSYEKL. The germline V and J ends were trimmed by 0 bases and 4 bases, with 13 bases remaining between them. The CDR3 has 16 amino acids. The CDR3 here is CASSQDPRERYNEQFF. The CDR3 bases are TGCGCCAGCAGCCAAGATCCCCGGGAGAGGTACAATGAGCAGTTCTTC.